The source of this T cell receptor (beta chain) is a study of cytomegalovirus exposure and HLA in healthy donors. Findings of the study overall: Clonal expansion, a later analysis showed, was greater in HLA-associated TCR beta chains than in equally common others. Of the V segments, some could not be distinguished, including TRBV6-2 and TRBV6-3, and were excluded. Looking again later, the authors saw that most CMV-associated TCR beta chains seemed HLA-restricted.

Primers for the PCR totalled 60 Vbeta and 13 Jbeta. Profiled with immunoSEQ multiplex PCR; TCRdb holds only in-frame clones, not every one. The sample consists of over 100,000 clones, approximately 81% of them appearing once. Trimming took 5 bases from V and 6 from J; bases not matched to a gene: 6. CDR3 size: 14 residues. Germline V gives CDR1 SGHDT, CDR2 YYEEEE. As to this clone: Its antigen is unidentified.

The genes are TRBV5-6 and TRBJ1-5; 9 bases map to TRBD1. The source is a woman aged 30 to 39 in good health and CMV-seronegative. The source material was PBMCs. The CDR3 loop is CASRIQGASQPQHF. DNA for the CDR3: TGTGCCAGCAGGATACAGGGGGCGAGTCAGCCCCAGCATTTT.